The 23 T cell receptor beta chains below were found in one sample sequenced in a study of CD8+CD57+ T cells in acquired aplastic anemia. For CDR3 and TCR beta VDJ profiling, genomic DNA was the template used. In TCRdb, the reads were re-called with MiXCR into one record per CDR3 protein. The table shows 180,000 or so distinct CDR3 sequences, with approximately 49% occurring only once. Sequencing was performed on sorted CD4+, CD8+, or CD8+CD57+ T cells (not recorded which) from PBMCs. Receptors were obtained from a human donor in good health.

This clonotype was seen many times. The chain is built from TRBV11-2 and TRBJ1-2; D is possibly TRBD1 (5 bases). In germline, CDR1 is SGHAT, CDR2 FQNNGV. The CDR3 totals 15 residues. Between the trimmed V and J ends, which lost 5 bases and 6 bases, there was a span of 19 bases. The DNA for the CDR3 is TGTGCCAGCAGCCCGCCTACGGATGGGGGAAATGGCTACACCTTC. Translated, it gives CASSPPTDGGNGYTF.

A few counts support this clonotype. The chain uses TRBV3-1 and TRBJ2-5; D uncertain. Germline loops: CDR1 LGHDT, CDR2 YNNKEL (reference sequence). The CDR3 has 16 amino acids. V lost 4 bases and J 4 bases, leaving 19 bases between the germline ends. The CDR3 sequence: CASSPPKQTVGETQYF. CDR3 bases: TGTGCCAGCAGCCCCCCAAAACAGACGGTCGGAGAGACCCAGTACTTC.

This clonotype has a count of ten or more. This chain connects TRBV7-3 to TRBJ2-1, with D perhaps TRBD2 (5 bases). From germline, CDR1 is SGHTA and CDR2 FQGTGA. CDR3 length: 14 amino acids. Trimming removed 5 bases from V and 9 bases from J, with 17 bases in between. The CDR3 coding sequence is TGTGCCAGCAGCCCAGAGGCAGAGGGCTCTGAGCAGTTCTTC. This codes for CASSPEAEGSEQFF.

This clonotype was picked up many times. V and J are TRBV6-1 and TRBJ2-3; a possible D gene is TRBD2 (6 bases). V was cut by 6 bases and J by 5 bases, with 18 bases left in between. This CDR3 has 15 residues. The germline gives CDR1 MNHNS, CDR2 SASEGT. The chain's CDR3 is CASRGKTLAEDTQYF. CDR3 nucleotides: TGTGCCAGCAGAGGAAAGACCTTAGCGGAAGATACGCAGTATTTT.

This clonotype was picked up many times. The CDR3, as DNA: TGTGCCAGCAGCCAAGGACTAGCGGGAGCCACCTACGAGCAGTACTTC. This sequence encodes CASSQGLAGATYEQYF. J is TRBJ2-7 and V is TRBV6-5, with 13 bases fitting TRBD2. Germline V lookup: CDR1 MNHEY, CDR2 SVGAGI. The CDR3 contains 16 residues. With 6 bases clipped from V and 2 bases from J, the junction kept 7 bases outside the gene matches.

This clonotype was observed a few times. This chain joins TRBV2 and TRBJ1-5; TRBD1 might be the D (6 bases). Trimming pared 7 bases from V and 2 bases from J, leaving 15 bases between. Germline V gene lookup returns CDR1 SNHLY and CDR2 FYNNEI. This CDR3 has 15 residues. The CDR3 DNA reads as TGTGCCAGCATTCGGGACACCGGACGCAATCAGCCCCAGCATTTT. Its protein product is CASIRDTGRNQPQHF.

In this sample, this clonotype turned up a few times. The gene calls are TRBV5-6 and TRBJ1-5; D is perhaps TRBD1 (5 bases). This CDR3 has 14 residues. V lost 4 bases and J lost 1, with 9 bases in between. Germline V gene sequence: CDR1 SGHDT, CDR2 YYEEEE. The CDR3 DNA follows: TGTGCCAGCAGCGTGGGGGGAAGCAATCAGCCCCAGCATTTT. Its protein product is CASSVGGSNQPQHF.

The rearrangement links TRBV25-1 to TRBJ1-3; no firm D call. CDR3 length equals 14 residues. V lost 3 bases, J lost 3 bases, and 9 bases lay in between. The V gene's germline CDR1 is MGHDK and CDR2 SYGVNS. The CDR3 here is CASSDFGGGNTIYF. The CDR3 nucleotides read TGTGCCAGCAGTGATTTCGGCGGTGGAAACACCATATATTTT.

The sample holds a few counts of this clonotype. A much larger clone differs by one base, so this may be a read error. The rearrangement uses TRBV11-2 and TRBJ2-7; 8 bases fit TRBD2. The CDR3 covers 16 residues. V was clipped by 1 base and J by 4 bases; unmatched bases: 9. The germline CDR1 and CDR2 sequences are SGHAT and FQNNGV. The CDR3 sequence is CASSLGAGVIPYEQYF. The CDR3 region has the DNA TGTGCCAGCAGCTTAGGAGCGGGAGTAATCCCGTACGAGCAGTACTTC.

The chain employs TRBV11-2 and TRBJ2-3, with 9 bases that match TRBD2. Germline V lookup: CDR1 SGHAT, CDR2 FQNNGV. This CDR3 spans 16 amino acids. Unmatched junction bases numbered 7, after V lost 6 bases and J lost 0 bases. The CDR3 bases are TGTGCCAGCAGATTGGTGGCGGGAGGGAGCACAGATACGCAGTATTTT. Protein product: CASRLVAGGSTDTQYF.

The J gene is TRBJ1-1, the V gene TRBV19; 9 bases line up with TRBD1. The V gene end was trimmed by 7 bases and the J gene end by 0 bases; junction bases not matched to a gene: 6. The CDR3 loop spans 15 amino acids. Germline-derived CDR1 and CDR2 are LNHDA and SQIVND (reference sequence). The CDR3 sequence: CASNDRGAVNTEAFF. CDR3 bases: TGTGCCAGTAATGACAGGGGGGCTGTGAACACTGAAGCTTTCTTT.

The V call is TRBV5-6, the J call TRBJ1-3; D is unresolved. Germline CDR1 is SGHDT and CDR2 is YYEEEE. Deletions cut 1 base from V and 0 bases from J, with 11 bases between. The CDR3 covers 16 residues. CDR3 bases: TGTGCCAGCAGCTTGACGGAAGGGCGCTCTGGAAACACCATATATTTT. It codes for CASSLTEGRSGNTIYF.

This sequence joins TRBV10-3 and TRBJ2-3; 8 nucleotides agree with TRBD2. The CDR3 contains 16 residues. Germline V gene data show CDR1 as ENHRY and CDR2 as SYGVKD. V was pared by 0 bases and J by 3 bases, with 5 bases of the junction left unmatched. The DNA for the CDR3 is TGTGCCATCAGTGAGTCTGGCGGGAGGAAAACAGATACGCAGTATTTT. This gives the protein CAISESGGRKTDTQYF.

This clonotype was seen at least ten times. The genes are TRBV11-2 and TRBJ1-1, with D possibly matching TRBD1 (6 bases). Germline-derived CDR1 and CDR2 are SGHAT and FQNNGV. This CDR3 is built from 15 residues. Trimming shortened V by 6 bases and J by 4 bases, and 18 bases separated the two germline ends. CDR3 nucleotides: TGTGCCAGCAGACCAGGGGTTGCGTCGCGCACTGAAGCTTTCTTT. Protein sequence: CASRPGVASRTEAFF.

CDR3 DNA: TGTGCCAGTAGGCGGACTAGCGGGAGCCCAGATACGCAGTATTTT. This translates into CASRRTSGSPDTQYF. The chain is built from TRBV19 and TRBJ2-3; 13 nucleotides line up with TRBD2. The ends lost 6 bases at V and 4 bases at J; junction bases unmatched: 4. The CDR3 has 15 residues. CDR1 and CDR2 (germline): LNHDA, SQIVND (reference sequence). Supplemented by reference TRBV19 and TRBJ2-3, the full variable domain reads DGGITQSPKYLFRKEGQNVTLSCEQNLNHDAMYWYRQDPGQGLRLIYYSQIVNDFQKGDIAEGYSVSREKKESFPLTVTSAQKNPTAFYLCASRRTSGSPDTQYFGPGTRLTVL.

This clonotype came up many times. This sequence joins TRBV4-2 and TRBJ2-5, with 9 bases fitting TRBD2. V was pared by 1 base and J by 8 bases, with 14 bases of the junction left unmatched. Germline-derived CDR1 and CDR2 are LGHNA and YNFKEQ. The CDR3 totals 17 residues. Here the CDR3 DNA reads TGTGCCAGCAGCCAAGGGAGGCTAGCGGGGCCCTCGGGAACCCAGTACTTC. Its translation is CASSQGRLAGPSGTQYF.

This clonotype was seen many times. This sequence joins TRBV6-1 and TRBJ1-1; D not certain. Germline V lookup: CDR1 MNHNS, CDR2 SASEGT. This CDR3 contains 10 residues. V shed 5 bases and J shed 11 bases, with 9 bases lying between them. CDR3 protein: CASSFRVAFF. As DNA, the CDR3 is TGTGCCAGCAGTTTTAGGGTGGCTTTCTTT.

This chain joins TRBV25-1 and TRBJ2-7; 7 nucleotides agree with TRBD2. CDR3 length equals 14 residues. Germline V CDR1 and CDR2: MGHDK, SYGVNS. V was pared by 1 base and J by 6 bases, with 6 bases of the junction left unmatched. The CDR3 region is CASSEWGGTSEQYF. Written as DNA, the CDR3 is TGTGCCAGCAGTGAATGGGGAGGGACCTCCGAGCAGTACTTC.

Note on this clonotype: A much larger clonotype is one base distant, so this may be a read error. V gene TRBV20-1 combines with J gene TRBJ1-1; the D gene is possibly TRBD1 (5 bases). The germline gives CDR1 DFQATT, CDR2 SNEGSKA (reference sequence). V lost 6 bases and J 11 bases, leaving 25 bases between the germline ends. CDR3 length: 14 residues. The DNA for the CDR3 is TGCAGTGCAAAACTCCCGGGACGAAGGTCGGGGGCTTTCTTT. Translation gives CSAKLPGRRSGAFF.

The J gene is TRBJ2-5, the V gene TRBV9, with 7 bases matching TRBD1. The germline V gene has CDR1 SGDLS and CDR2 YYNGEE. V trimming: 2 bases; J trimming: 3 bases; junction bases outside the gene matches: 1. CDR3 length: 13 residues. CDR3: CASSVDREETQYF. The CDR3 nucleotides are TGTGCCAGCAGCGTCGACAGGGAAGAGACCCAGTACTTC.

This clonotype was seen repeatedly, ten times or more. This sequence joins TRBV6-1 and TRBJ2-7; D may match TRBD1 or TRBD2 (5 bases each). Germline V gene data show CDR1 as MNHNS and CDR2 as SASEGT. V lost 4 bases to trimming and J lost 2 bases, with 12 bases between them. This CDR3 is 14 amino acids long. As DNA, the CDR3 is TGTGCCAGCAGTGCCGGGACGCTCGCCTACGAGCAGTACTTC. Its translation: CASSAGTLAYEQYF.

The chain carries TRBV4-2 and TRBJ2-1, with 10 bases identical to TRBD2. The germline V gene has CDR1 LGHNA and CDR2 YNFKEQ. Germline trimming cut 8 bases from V and 7 bases from J; bases unmatched to any gene: 11. There are 15 residues in the CDR3. Here the CDR3 reads CASGQGTSVVNEQFF. The CDR3 region has the DNA TGTGCCAGCGGTCAGGGGACTAGCGTCGTGAATGAGCAGTTCTTC.

The V gene is TRBV10-2, the J gene TRBJ2-7, with D possibly being TRBD1 (6 bases). V gave up 6 bases and J gave up 3 bases, with 6 bases separating them. Germline lookup yields CDR1 WSHSY and CDR2 SAAADI. This CDR3 region has 11 residues. The DNA for the CDR3 is TGCGCCAGCAGGGACAGCTACGAGCAGTACTTC. Amino acid sequence: CASRDSYEQYF.